This T cell receptor (beta chain) comes out of a study of cytomegalovirus exposure and HLA in healthy donors. PCR was performed using 60 Vbeta and 13 Jbeta primers. The repertoire was sequenced with immunoSEQ multiplex PCR; TCRdb's copy has only in-frame clones and lacks some. The sample lists 200,000 to 250,000 clones; almost 80% were seen once. Study-wide points: Compared with the roughly 700-donor mean, an Asian-associated ancestry cluster reportedly had fewer N-insertions, according to a later analysis. Judged likely to be a sequencing artifact was a cluster of highly shared sequence variants.

The germline V gene encodes CDR1 SGHTA and CDR2 FQGNSA. CDR3 length equals 14 residues. The ends were cut back, 4 bases at V and 1 base at J, with 10 bases in the middle. On this clone itself: Antigen specificity is unknown.

The receptor comes from a man aged 18 to 29 in good health and CMV-seronegative. The gene calls are TRBV7-2 and TRBJ1-1; D gene unclear. The specimen sequenced was PBMCs. The CDR3 region has the DNA TGTGCCAGCAGCTCAGCCGGCGGGAACACTGAAGCTTTCTTT. It encodes CASSSAGGNTEAFF.